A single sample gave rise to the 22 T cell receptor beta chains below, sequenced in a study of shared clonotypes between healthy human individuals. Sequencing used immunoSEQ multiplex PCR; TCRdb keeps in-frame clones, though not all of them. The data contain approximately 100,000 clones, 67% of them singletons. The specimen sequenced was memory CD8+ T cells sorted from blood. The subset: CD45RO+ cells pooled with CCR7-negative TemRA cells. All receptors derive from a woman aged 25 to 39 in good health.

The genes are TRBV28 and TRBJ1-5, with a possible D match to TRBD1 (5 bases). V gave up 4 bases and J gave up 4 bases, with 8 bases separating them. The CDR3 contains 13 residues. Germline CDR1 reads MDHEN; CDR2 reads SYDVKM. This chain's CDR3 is CASSSQGNQPQHF. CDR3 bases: TGTGCCAGCAGTTCCCAGGGTAATCAGCCCCAGCATTTT.

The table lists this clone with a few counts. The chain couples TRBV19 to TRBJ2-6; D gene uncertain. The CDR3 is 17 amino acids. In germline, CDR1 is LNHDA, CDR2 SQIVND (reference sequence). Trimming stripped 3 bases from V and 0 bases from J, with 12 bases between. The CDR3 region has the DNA TGTGCCAGTAGTATCCTGGACCTCGGCTCTGGGGCCAACGTCCTGACTTTC. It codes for CASSILDLGSGANVLTF.

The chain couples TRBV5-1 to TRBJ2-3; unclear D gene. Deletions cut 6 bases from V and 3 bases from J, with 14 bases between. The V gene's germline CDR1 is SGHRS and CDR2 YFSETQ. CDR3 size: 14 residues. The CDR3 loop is CASILDVGTDTQYF. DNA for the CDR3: TGCGCCAGCATACTGGATGTCGGGACAGATACGCAGTATTTT.

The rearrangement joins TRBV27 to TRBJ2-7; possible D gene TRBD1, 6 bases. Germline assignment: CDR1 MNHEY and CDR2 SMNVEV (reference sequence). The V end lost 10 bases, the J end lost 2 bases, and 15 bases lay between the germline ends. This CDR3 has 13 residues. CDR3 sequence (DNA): TGTGCCACCAGGGGCAGCGAGACCTACGAGCAGTACTTC. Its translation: CATRGSETYEQYF.

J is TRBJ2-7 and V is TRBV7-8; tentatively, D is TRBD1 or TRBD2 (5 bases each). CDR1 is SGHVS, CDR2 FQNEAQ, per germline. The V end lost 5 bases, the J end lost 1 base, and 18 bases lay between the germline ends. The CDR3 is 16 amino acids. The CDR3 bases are TGTGCCAGCAGCCCGACCAGGGCGGGTTTTTCCTACGAGCAGTACTTC. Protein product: CASSPTRAGFSYEQYF.

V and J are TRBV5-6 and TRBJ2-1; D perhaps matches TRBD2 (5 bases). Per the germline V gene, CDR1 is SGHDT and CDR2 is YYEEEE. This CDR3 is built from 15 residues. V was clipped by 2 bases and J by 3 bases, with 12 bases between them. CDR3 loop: CASSFRDPVYNEQFF. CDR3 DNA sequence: TGTGCCAGCAGCTTCCGGGATCCAGTCTACAATGAGCAGTTCTTC.

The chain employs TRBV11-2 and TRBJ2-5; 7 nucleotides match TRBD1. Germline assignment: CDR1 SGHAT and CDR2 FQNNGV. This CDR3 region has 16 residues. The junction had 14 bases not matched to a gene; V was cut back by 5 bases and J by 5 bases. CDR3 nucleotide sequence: TGTGCCAGCAGCCATCCCTCCCGACAGGGACGGGAGACCCAGTACTTC. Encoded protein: CASSHPSRQGRETQYF.

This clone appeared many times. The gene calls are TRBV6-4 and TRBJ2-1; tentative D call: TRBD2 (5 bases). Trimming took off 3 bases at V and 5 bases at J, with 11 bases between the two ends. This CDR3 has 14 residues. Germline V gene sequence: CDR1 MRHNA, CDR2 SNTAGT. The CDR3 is CASSESGTNNEQFF. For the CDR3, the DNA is TGTGCCAGCAGTGAAAGCGGAACTAACAATGAGCAGTTCTTC.

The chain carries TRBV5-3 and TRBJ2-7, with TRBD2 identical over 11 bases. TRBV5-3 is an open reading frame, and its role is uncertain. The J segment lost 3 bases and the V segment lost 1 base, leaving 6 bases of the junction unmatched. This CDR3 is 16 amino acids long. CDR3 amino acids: CARSLTSGRESYEQYF. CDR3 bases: TGTGCCAGAAGCTTGACTAGCGGGAGAGAGAGCTACGAGCAGTACTTC.

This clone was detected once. CDR3 DNA: TGTGCCAGCAGCTTATCGGGCTGCTCTGGGGCCAACGTCCTGACTTTC. This codes for CASSLSGCSGANVLTF. The V and J genes are TRBV7-9 and TRBJ2-6; D unclear. V was shortened by 2 bases and J by 0 bases, with 8 bases between the two germline ends. The germline V gene has CDR1 SEHNR and CDR2 FQNEAQ (reference sequence). The CDR3 has 16 residues.

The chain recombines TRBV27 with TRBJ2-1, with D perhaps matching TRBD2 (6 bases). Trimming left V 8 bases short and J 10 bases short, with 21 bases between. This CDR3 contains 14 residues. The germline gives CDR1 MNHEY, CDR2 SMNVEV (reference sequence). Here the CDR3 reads CASRAPQPGREQFF. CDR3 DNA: TGTGCCAGCCGAGCACCTCAACCGGGGAGGGAGCAGTTCTTC.

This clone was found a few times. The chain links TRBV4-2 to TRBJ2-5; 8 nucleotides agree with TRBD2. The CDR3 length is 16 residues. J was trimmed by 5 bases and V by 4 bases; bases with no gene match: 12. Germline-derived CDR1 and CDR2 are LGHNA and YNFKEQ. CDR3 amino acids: CASSRPLAEGGETQYF. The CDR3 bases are TGTGCCAGCAGCCGGCCACTAGCGGAGGGGGGGGAGACCCAGTACTTC.

The CDR3 loop reads CASSLAWTGDTQYF. Here the CDR3 DNA reads TGTGCCAGCAGCTTAGCCTGGACTGGGGATACGCAGTATTTT. V usage is TRBV11-2 and J usage is TRBJ2-3, with D possibly matching TRBD2 (5 bases). Germline assignment: CDR1 SGHAT and CDR2 FQNNGV. This CDR3 region has 14 residues. Deletions cut 1 base from V and 6 bases from J, with 11 bases between.

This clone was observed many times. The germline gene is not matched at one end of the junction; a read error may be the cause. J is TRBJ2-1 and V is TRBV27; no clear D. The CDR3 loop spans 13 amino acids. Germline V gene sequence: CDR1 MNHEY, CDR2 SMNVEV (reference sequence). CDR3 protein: CASSFHDPQELFF. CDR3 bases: TGTGCCAGCAGTTTTCACGACCCCCAGGAGCTGTTCTTC.

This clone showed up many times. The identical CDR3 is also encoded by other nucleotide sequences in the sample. CDR3 sequence (DNA): TGCGCCAGCAGCCAAGTCCTAGCGGGATCCAACTACGAGCAGTACTTC. Amino acid sequence: CASSQVLAGSNYEQYF. This rearrangement joins TRBV4-1 to TRBJ2-7; 9 bases match TRBD2. V was pared by 1 base and J by 3 bases, with 7 bases of the junction left unmatched. Germline values: CDR1 MGHRA, CDR2 YSYEKL. This CDR3 comprises 16 residues.

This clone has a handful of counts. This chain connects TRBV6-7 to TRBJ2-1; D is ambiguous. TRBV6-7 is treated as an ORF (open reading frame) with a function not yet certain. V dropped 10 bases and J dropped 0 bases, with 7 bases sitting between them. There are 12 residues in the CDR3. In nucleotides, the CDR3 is TGTGCCACCACGGGCTCCTACAATGAGCAGTTCTTC. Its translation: CATTGSYNEQFF.

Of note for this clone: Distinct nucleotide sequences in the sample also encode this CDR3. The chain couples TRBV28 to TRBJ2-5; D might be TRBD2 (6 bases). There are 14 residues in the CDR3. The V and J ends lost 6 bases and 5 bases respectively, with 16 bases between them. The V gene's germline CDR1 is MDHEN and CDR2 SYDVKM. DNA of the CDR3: TGTGCCAGCAGAAAAAGACTAGGGTGGGAGACCCAGTACTTC. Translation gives CASRKRLGWETQYF.

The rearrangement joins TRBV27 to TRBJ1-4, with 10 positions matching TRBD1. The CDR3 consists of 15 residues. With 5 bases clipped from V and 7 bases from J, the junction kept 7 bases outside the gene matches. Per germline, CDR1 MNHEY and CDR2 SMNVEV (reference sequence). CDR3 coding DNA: TGTGCCAGCAGTGATCCCGGGACAGGGGCTGAAAAACTGTTTTTT. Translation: CASSDPGTGAEKLFF.

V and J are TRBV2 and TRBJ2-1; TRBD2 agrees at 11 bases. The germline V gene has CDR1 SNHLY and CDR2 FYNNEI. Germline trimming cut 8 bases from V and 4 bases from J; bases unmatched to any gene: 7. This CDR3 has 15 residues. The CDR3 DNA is TGTGCCAGCTCGCTAGCGGGAGGAAGGTACAATGAGCAGTTCTTC. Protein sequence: CASSLAGGRYNEQFF.

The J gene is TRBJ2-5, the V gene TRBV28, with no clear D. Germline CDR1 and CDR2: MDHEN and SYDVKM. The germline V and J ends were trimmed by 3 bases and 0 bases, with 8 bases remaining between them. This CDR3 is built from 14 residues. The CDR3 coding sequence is TGTGCCAGCAGTTTCTGGGGAAACCAAGAGACCCAGTACTTC. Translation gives CASSFWGNQETQYF.

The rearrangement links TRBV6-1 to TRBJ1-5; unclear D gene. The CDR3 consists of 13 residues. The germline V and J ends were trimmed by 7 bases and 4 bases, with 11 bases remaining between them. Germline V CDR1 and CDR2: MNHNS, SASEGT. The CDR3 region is CASTVDENQPQHF. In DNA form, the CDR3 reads TGTGCCAGCACTGTGGACGAGAATCAGCCCCAGCATTTT.

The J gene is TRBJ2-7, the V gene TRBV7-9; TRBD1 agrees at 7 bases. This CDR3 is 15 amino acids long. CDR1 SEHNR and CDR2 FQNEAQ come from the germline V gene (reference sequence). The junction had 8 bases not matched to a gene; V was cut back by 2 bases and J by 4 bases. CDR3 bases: TGTGCCAGCAGCTTAACCGGACAGGACCATTACGAGCAGTACTTC. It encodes CASSLTGQDHYEQYF.